Detailed here is one T cell receptor beta chain. Its antigen is unknown. Survey level was the resolution at which the v3.0 immunoSEQ assay ran. Measured with immunoSEQ multiplex PCR; TCRdb has only the in-frame clones, and not every one. The sample comprises approximately 47,000 clones, about 80% of which are singletons, and around 3% rests with the top ten. The entry originates in a study of long-term antiretroviral therapy in people with HIV. Study-level points and caveats: Subsequent to ART, diversity was augmented yet persisted below that of transplant donor controls.

CDR3 length: 15 amino acids. Germline V gives CDR1 SGDLS, CDR2 YYNGEE. The V gene end was trimmed by 5 bases and the J gene end by 3 bases; junction bases not matched to a gene: 6. The sequenced sample was unsorted PBMCs, obtained 0.8 years after starting antiretroviral therapy. This sequence originates from a woman younger than 35 with HIV. The chain recombines TRBV9 with TRBJ2-1; 9 nucleotides line up with TRBD2. CDR3 in DNA: TGTGCCAGCAGACCAACTAGCGGGCTCTACAATGAGCAGTTCTTC. Protein product: CASRPTSGLYNEQFF.